The clone carrying this TCR beta chain was seen repeatedly, ten times or more. Its specificity is not known. This entry is derived from a study of blood T cells in healthy people across ages. Study conclusions and caveats: Getting older went along with TCR beta diversity per million T cells dropping roughly linearly.

The CDR3 is made up of 15 amino acids. Germline assignment: CDR1 MNHEY and CDR2 SMNVEV (reference sequence). The second PCR ran roughly 6 to 11 cycles with a sample-barcoded 5' primer and J-beta primers. TCRdb re-derived calls from the 5' RACE reads in MiXCR, one entry per CDR3 protein. The sample yields more than 900,000 distinct CDR3 sequences, approximately 26% seen once. This sample was shared with a second study, whose subject was T cells of mothers and their children. From that paper: Around 3.2 million TCR beta reads per child versus over 8 million per mother. Compared with unrelated pairs, related mother-child pairs had slightly higher, non-significant overlap. Not a single persistent microchimeric T cell clone was detected.

This clonotype originated in a girl aged 2-9 years in good health. Sequenced: blood. The chain recombines TRBV27 with TRBJ2-5; TRBD1 is a possible D gene (6 bases). The J call is uncertain, as TRBJ2-1 better fits the DNA end. The CDR3 sequence is CASILKPDRYNEQFF. The DNA of the CDR3 is TGTGCCAGCATCCTTAAGCCAGACAGGTACAATGAGCAGTTCTTC.